These 18 T cell receptor beta chains came from one sample sequenced in a study of control samples from healthy donors and cancer patients. Using immunoSEQ multiplex PCR, the repertoire was profiled, and TCRdb retains in-frame clones only, with some absent. This table holds about 140,000 clones, 90% to 95% found once. The sequencing sample was made of blood. The receptors shown here come from a man aged 35-49 years in good health.

This rearrangement joins TRBV5-4 to TRBJ2-5; 9 bases fit TRBD1. Germline V gene sequence: CDR1 SGHNT, CDR2 YYREEE (reference sequence). After removal of 2 bases from V and 5 bases from J, the junction contained 7 bases not matched to a gene. This CDR3 has 15 amino acids. The CDR3 sequence is CASSFDRGSRETQYF. Here the CDR3 DNA reads TGTGCCAGCAGCTTCGACAGGGGGTCACGGGAGACCCAGTACTTC.

The rearrangement joins TRBV11-2 to TRBJ1-2; no definite D call. This CDR3 contains 13 residues. Germline CDR1 is SGHAT and CDR2 is FQNNGV. The ends were cut back, 2 bases at V and 0 bases at J, with 4 bases in the middle. The CDR3 spells CASSLKANYGYTF. In nucleotides, the CDR3 is TGTGCCAGCAGCTTAAAAGCTAACTATGGCTACACCTTC.

This clone was detected only a few times. The chain employs TRBV9 and TRBJ2-7; possibly TRBD1 for D (6 bases). CDR3 length: 15 residues. The V end lost 4 bases, the J end lost 4 bases, and 18 bases lay between the germline ends. CDR1 and CDR2 from the germline V gene are SGDLS and YYNGEE. The chain's CDR3 is CASSPRQAPFYEQYF. DNA of the CDR3: TGTGCCAGCAGCCCCAGACAGGCCCCCTTTTACGAGCAGTACTTC.

The chain is built from TRBV6-2 or TRBV6-3 and TRBJ2-7; no firm D call. Trimming left V 5 bases short and J 3 bases short, with 11 bases between. CDR1 is MNHEY and CDR2 is SVGEGT in the germline V gene. The CDR3 sequence is 13 residues long. Written as DNA, the CDR3 is TGTGCCAGCAGTCTTCCCCCCAGCTACGAGCAGTACTTC. It codes for CASSLPPSYEQYF.

The chain couples TRBV7-2 to TRBJ1-2; TRBD1 matches at 9 bases. Unmatched junction bases numbered 11, after V lost 2 bases and J lost 4 bases. The CDR3 runs to 17 residues. Germline-derived CDR1 and CDR2 are SGHTA and FQGNSA. The CDR3 DNA is TGTGCCAGCAGCTTATATGGCGGGGGACAGGGAGGCTATGGCTACACCTTC. It specifies CASSLYGGGQGGYGYTF.

The V and J genes are TRBV5-4 and TRBJ2-3; 13 positions match TRBD2. The V segment lost 5 bases and the J segment 2 bases; nucleotides outside the gene matches: 2. This CDR3 is built from 15 residues. The germline V gene encodes CDR1 SGHNT and CDR2 YYREEE (reference sequence). The CDR3 bases are TGTGCCAGCAGACTAGCGGGAGGGCCCACAGATACGCAGTATTTT. It is translated as CASRLAGGPTDTQYF.

The CDR3 bases are TGTGCCAGCAGTGAAGCCTTGAGTGGGACAGGGGAAAAACTGTTTTTT. Translated, it gives CASSEALSGTGEKLFF. V is TRBV6-1 and J is TRBJ1-4, with TRBD1 matching 9 bases. J gave up 8 bases and V 0 bases, and 7 bases lay outside the gene matches. The CDR3 is made up of 16 amino acids. Germline assignment: CDR1 MNHNS and CDR2 SASEGT.

The rearrangement links TRBV5-6 to TRBJ1-6, with D perhaps matching TRBD1 (5 bases). Per germline, CDR1 SGHDT and CDR2 YYEEEE. This CDR3 is built from 16 residues. V was clipped by 3 bases and J by 2 bases, with 12 bases between them. The CDR3 loop is CASSSGRGPYNSPLHF. DNA for the CDR3: TGTGCCAGCAGCTCGGGTAGGGGCCCCTATAATTCACCCCTCCACTTT.

The genes are TRBV7-2 and TRBJ2-2, with TRBD2 matching over 12 bases. The ends lost 5 bases at V and 1 base at J; junction bases unmatched: 8. The germline CDR1 and CDR2 sequences are SGHTA and FQGNSA. The CDR3 spans 18 residues. The CDR3 protein is CASSPWTSGAQNTGELFF. In DNA form, the CDR3 reads TGTGCCAGCAGCCCCTGGACTAGCGGGGCTCAGAACACCGGGGAGCTGTTTTTT.

CDR3 DNA: TGTGCCAGCAGATCGGCCGGGCCCAACAATGAGCAGTTCTTC. Translated: CASRSAGPNNEQFF. The genes are TRBV7-9 and TRBJ2-1; no definite D call. CDR1 is SEHNR, CDR2 FQNEAQ, per germline (reference sequence). The CDR3 is made up of 14 amino acids. The V end lost 6 bases, the J end lost 5 bases, and 14 bases lay between the germline ends.

This clone was observed a single time. The chain couples TRBV18 to TRBJ2-2; D not certain. The germline CDR1 and CDR2 sequences are KGHSH and LQKENI. The CDR3 is 12 amino acids. Trimming left V 5 bases short and J 5 bases short, with 6 bases between. The CDR3 spells CASSTMTGELFF. CDR3 in DNA: TGTGCCAGCTCAACGATGACCGGGGAGCTGTTTTTT. Full variable domain (missing parts from reference TRBV18 and TRBJ2-2): NAGVMQNPRHLVRRRGQEARLRCSPMKGHSHVYWYRQLPEEGLKFMVYLQKENIIDESGMPKERFSAEFPKEGPSILRIQQVVRGDSAAYFCASSTMTGELFFGEGSRLTVL.

The chain has TRBV2 and TRBJ1-5; D call uncertain. Germline values: CDR1 SNHLY, CDR2 FYNNEI. Trimming stripped 4 bases from V and 0 bases from J, with 7 bases between. The CDR3 length is 14 residues. CDR3 in DNA: TGTGCCAGCAGTGTCGTCAGTAGCAATCAGCCCCAGCATTTT. Translation gives CASSVVSSNQPQHF.

The CDR3 region has the DNA TGTGCCAGCAGGGGGTTAACTGGTTCACCCCTCCACTTT. Protein: CASRGLTGSPLHF. This chain uses TRBV6-5 with TRBJ1-6, with D unclear. V was cut by 6 bases and J by 9 bases, with 12 bases left in between. CDR1 and CDR2 (germline): MNHEY, SVGAGI. This CDR3 contains 13 residues.

The chain links TRBV24-1 to TRBJ1-2; D gene uncertain. Trimming took 4 bases from V and 6 from J, leaving 11 bases between them. The CDR3 extends over 13 amino acids. Germline CDR1 is KGHDR and CDR2 is SFDVKD. CDR3 nucleotides: TGTGCCACCAGTGACTCCCCTCTGGATGGCTACACCTTC. This encodes CATSDSPLDGYTF.

The chain joins TRBV28 to TRBJ2-3; D is uncertain. Deletions cut 2 bases from V and 2 bases from J, with 11 bases between. From germline, CDR1 is MDHEN and CDR2 SYDVKM. The CDR3 runs to 15 residues. This CDR3 is CASSLETSFTDTQYF. CDR3 bases: TGTGCCAGCAGTTTAGAGACTTCCTTCACAGATACGCAGTATTTT.

This clone was counted a single time. The chain joins TRBV7-8 to TRBJ2-7, with D possibly matching TRBD1 (6 bases). Germline lookup yields CDR1 SGHVS and CDR2 FQNEAQ. The CDR3 is made up of 14 amino acids. V was shortened by 3 bases and J by 2 bases, with 11 bases between the two germline ends. The CDR3 DNA reads TGTGCCAGCAGCTTGGGGGACACGACCTACGAGCAGTACTTC. Translated, it gives CASSLGDTTYEQYF.

The V call is TRBV6-5, the J call TRBJ2-7, with TRBD1 as a possible D gene (7 bases). The germline V and J ends were trimmed by 6 bases and 2 bases, with 17 bases remaining between them. This CDR3 contains 15 residues. Germline CDR1 and CDR2: MNHEY and SVGAGI. Written as DNA, the CDR3 is TGTGCCAGCAGGGAGGGACAGACTTATACCTACGAGCAGTACTTC. This codes for CASREGQTYTYEQYF.

This chain connects TRBV3-1 (or the pseudogene TRBV3-2) to TRBJ1-2, with D perhaps matching TRBD1 (5 bases). The germline V and J ends were trimmed by 4 bases and 7 bases, with 10 bases remaining between them. This CDR3 contains 12 residues. Germline assignment: CDR1 LGHDT and CDR2 YNNKEL (reference sequence). In DNA, the CDR3 is TGTGCCAGCAGCCCCGGGGGAGCTGGCTACACCTTC. It translates to CASSPGGAGYTF.